This TCR beta chain was sequenced in a study of blood T cell repertoires in COVID-19. Study details: Nucleic acid was either cDNA or gDNA, and it came from T cells, B-cell-depleted T cells, or PBMCs.

This clone was detected ten times or more. As handled by the study authors: Nucleated cell number was recorded as an estimate derived from reference gene primer amplification. Sequenced by immunoSEQ multiplex PCR; TCRdb stores in-frame clones only, minus some. V, J and clone size are taken as reported in that table, and D and trimming were inferred from the DNA itself. Of a few hundred thousand clones in the sample, around 92% were seen once. V lost 2 bases and J lost 3, with 14 bases in between. Germline CDR1 LGHNA, CDR2 YNFKEQ. The CDR3 contains 15 residues. The sequenced material came from peripheral blood. V gene TRBV4-2 combines with J gene TRBJ2-7; D remains unclear. The clonotype comes from a woman between 25 and 40 years old with COVID-19, enrolled during active disease. CDR3 coding DNA: TGTGCCAGCAGCCAAAATGCGGCAGAGCACTACGAGCAGTACTTC. Its protein is CASSQNAAEHYEQYF.